Each of the 10 T cell receptor beta chains below was sequenced from the same sample in a study of identical twins. Using its own MiXCR run on the 5' RACE reads, TCRdb lists one record per CDR3 protein. The sample lists around 550,000 distinct CDR3 sequences; 13% to 15% were seen once. The sample was also linked to a second study, of yellow fever vaccine responses in identical twins.

Sequenced: CD4+ T cells sorted from blood. These receptors were taken from a woman aged 18-30 years in good health.

This clonotype turned up a few times. The rearrangement links TRBV20-1 to TRBJ1-5; tentative D call: TRBD1 (6 bases). CDR3 length: 16 amino acids. Germline V gene sequence: CDR1 DFQATT, CDR2 SNEGSKA (reference sequence). Trimming removed 2 bases at V and 5 bases at J, with 19 bases between. The CDR3 DNA sequence: TGCAGTGCTAGAACGAAGGGGGTTGGGGTATATCAGCCCCAGCATTTT. Its translation: CSARTKGVGVYQPQHF.

The chain joins TRBV6-6 to TRBJ2-7; D call uncertain. Germline CDR1 and CDR2: MNHNY and SVGAGI (reference sequence). The CDR3 totals 12 residues. The germline V and J ends were trimmed by 2 bases and 4 bases, with 6 bases remaining between them. This CDR3 is CASSYEAYEQYF. CDR3 nucleotides: TGTGCCAGCAGTTACGAAGCTTACGAGCAGTACTTC.

The table lists this clonotype with many counts. In DNA, the CDR3 is TGTGCCAGCAGCCGGGACAGTAACTCCTACAATGAGCAGTTCTTC. Its translation is CASSRDSNSYNEQFF. The gene calls are TRBV3-1 and TRBJ2-1, with 7 bases fitting TRBD1. The CDR3 contains 15 residues. V shed 4 bases, J shed 0 bases, and the junction held 3 bases outside the gene matches. Germline CDR1 and CDR2: LGHDT and YNNKEL (reference sequence).

The chain recombines TRBV12-3 or TRBV12-4 with TRBJ2-2, with D perhaps TRBD1 (6 bases). Between the trimmed V and J ends, which lost 7 bases and 5 bases, there was a span of 17 bases. CDR3 length: 15 amino acids. The CDR3 protein is CASTLGRGRTGELFF. In nucleotides, the CDR3 is TGTGCCAGCACACTGGGCAGGGGAAGGACCGGGGAGCTGTTTTTT.

This clonotype was seen ten or more times. The rearrangement joins TRBV3-1 to TRBJ1-1; D not certain. Germline assignment: CDR1 LGHDT and CDR2 YNNKEL (reference sequence). CDR3 length equals 14 residues. The V and J ends lost 0 bases and 5 bases respectively, with 10 bases between them. This CDR3 reads CASSQEIRETEAFF. DNA of the CDR3: TGTGCCAGCAGCCAAGAAATAAGGGAAACTGAAGCTTTCTTT.

This clonotype was detected a few times. The rearrangement links TRBV7-2 to TRBJ2-1; maybe TRBD1 (5 bases). Trimming took 2 bases from V and 14 from J, leaving 10 bases between them. The CDR3 loop spans 11 amino acids. Germline CDR1 and CDR2: SGHTA and FQGNSA. CDR3 coding DNA: TGTGCCAGCAGCTTACACAGACAGAAGTTCTTC. Translated, it gives CASSLHRQKFF.

This clonotype was detected ten times or more. The V and J genes are TRBV7-2 and TRBJ2-2; D is unresolved. Germline CDR1 reads SGHTA; CDR2 reads FQGNSA. CDR3 length: 14 amino acids. V lost 3 bases and J 1 base, leaving 6 bases between the germline ends. The CDR3 DNA follows: TGTGCCAGCAGCTTGTTACTGAACACCGGGGAGCTGTTTTTT. Translated, it gives CASSLLLNTGELFF.

This clonotype was seen only a few times. The chain joins TRBV7-8 to TRBJ2-1, with 10 bases fitting TRBD2. V was pared by 8 bases and J by 12 bases, with 10 bases of the junction left unmatched. The CDR3 has 13 residues. CDR1 SGHVS and CDR2 FQNEAQ come from the germline V gene. The CDR3 DNA follows: TGTGCCAGCTCCCCCCTAGCGGGAGCTGCGCAGTTCTTC. Protein sequence: CASSPLAGAAQFF. The full variable domain, with the rest looked up from reference TRBV7-8 and TRBJ2-1, is GAGVSQSPRYKVAKRGQDVALRCDPISGHVSLFWYQQALGQGPEFLTYFQNEAQLDKSGLPSDRFFAERPEGSVSTLKIQRTQQEDSAVYLCASSPLAGAAQFFGPGTRLTVL.

This clonotype has just a few counts. V gene TRBV7-2 combines with J gene TRBJ2-1; 7 nucleotides agree with TRBD2. Germline trimming cut 1 base from V and 6 bases from J; bases unmatched to any gene: 6. Germline values: CDR1 SGHTA, CDR2 FQGNSA. The CDR3 runs 15 residues. The CDR3 sequence is CASSLDWGGFNEQFF. Here the CDR3 DNA reads TGTGCCAGCAGCTTAGATTGGGGGGGGTTCAATGAGCAGTTCTTC.

This clonotype has at least ten counts. The chain joins TRBV9 to TRBJ2-2, with 10 positions matching TRBD2. Germline CDR1 SGDLS, CDR2 YYNGEE. The J segment lost 5 bases and the V segment lost 0 bases, leaving 7 bases of the junction unmatched. There are 17 residues in the CDR3. The DNA of the CDR3 is TGTGCCAGCAGCGTAGAAGCGGGGGGGCCGATTACCGGGGAGCTGTTTTTT. Its translation is CASSVEAGGPITGELFF. The full variable domain, in which reference TRBV9 and TRBJ2-2 provide the parts outside the CDR3, is DSGVTQTPKHLITATGQRVTLRCSPRSGDLSVYWYQQSLDQGLQFLIQYYNGEERAKGNILERFSAQQFPDLHSELNLSSLELGDSALYFCASSVEAGGPITGELFFGEGSRLTVL.